A single TCR beta chain is shown here with its context. Its antigen is undetermined. CDR3 length: 15 amino acids. Trimming took 1 base from V and 1 from J, leaving 10 bases between them. Germline CDR1 SEHNR, CDR2 FQNEAQ (reference sequence). Measured with immunoSEQ multiplex PCR; TCRdb has only the in-frame clones, and not every one. The sample includes more than 90,000 clones, 90% to 95% of them seen just once. The sample belongs to a study of graft-versus-host responses after intestinal transplantation. The wider study: Induction with anti-thymocyte globulin, then tacrolimus and steroids for 2 to 3 years, was given to all recipients.

Source: unstimulated CD8+ T cells sorted from spleen or lymph node cells, taken before intestinal transplant. V gene TRBV7-9 combines with J gene TRBJ1-2; D unresolved. This clonotype originated in a human donor who received an intestinal transplant. CDR3 nucleotides: TGTGCCAGCAGCTTAGGGCCGGAGGTTAACTATGGCTACACCTTC. Protein: CASSLGPEVNYGYTF. The full variable domain, in which reference TRBV7-9 and TRBJ1-2 provide the parts outside the CDR3, is DTGVSQNPRHKITKRGQNVTFRCDPISEHNRLYWYRQTLGQGPEFLTYFQNEAQLEKSRLLSDRFSAERPKGSFSTLEIQRTEQGDSAMYLCASSLGPEVNYGYTFGSGTRLTVV.